The 25 T cell receptor beta chains below all came from one sample that was sequenced in a study of blood T cell repertoires in COVID-19 (dated by TCRdb to the early 2020s). Libraries were prepared through the immunoSEQ multiplex PCR assay. The table was pulled from immuneACCESS by TCRdb, which kept in-frame rearrangements only. Such tables lose some clones; where checked, under half of the loss comes from unresolved V genes, and the rest has no known cause. The sample records about 120,000 clones, around 89% of which are singletons. In total, the top ten clones hold more than 3% of the sample. The specimen was peripheral blood. These receptor sequences come from a woman between 55 and 75 years old with COVID-19, enrolled during active disease.

This rearrangement joins TRBV30 to TRBJ1-3; D gene uncertain. This CDR3 is 11 amino acids long. CDR1 is GTSNPN and CDR2 is SVGIG in the germline V gene (reference sequence). V gave up 2 bases and J gave up 4 bases, with 3 bases separating them. The CDR3 here is CAWSLGNTIYF. The CDR3 coding sequence is TGTGCCTGGAGTCTAGGAAACACCATATATTTT. Drawing the rest from reference TRBV30 and TRBJ1-3, the complete variable domain is SQTIHQWPATLVQPVGSPLSLECTVEGTSNPNLYWYRQAAGRGLQLLFYSVGIGQISSEVPQNLSASRPQDRQFILSSKKLLLSDSGFYLCAWSLGNTIYFGEGSWLTVV.

The J gene is TRBJ2-1, the V gene TRBV10-1; D may be TRBD1 (5 bases). The V gene lost 6 bases and the J gene lost 9 bases, with 24 bases spanning the gap. The CDR3 spans 16 residues. Looked up from germline, CDR1 is WNHNN and CDR2 is SYGVQD (reference sequence). The CDR3 is CASRGATQGDSSEQFF. The CDR3 DNA reads as TGCGCCAGCAGGGGTGCCACCCAAGGGGATTCTAGTGAGCAGTTCTTC.

The J gene is TRBJ2-7, the V gene TRBV4-1, with 10 positions matching TRBD1. The CDR3 contains 15 residues. The germline gives CDR1 MGHRA, CDR2 YSYEKL. With V trimmed by 1 base and J by 4 bases, 4 bases remained unmatched. The CDR3 nucleotides are TGCGCCAGCAGCCAAGGCCCGGGACAGGGGTACGAGCAGTACTTC. Its translation: CASSQGPGQGYEQYF.

This chain links TRBV7-2 with TRBJ2-2; 7 nucleotides agree with TRBD1. V gave up 5 bases and J gave up 1 base; unmatched junction bases: 7. The CDR3 loop spans 16 amino acids. CDR1 and CDR2 from the germline V gene are SGHTA and FQGNSA. Here the CDR3 DNA reads TGTGCCAGCAGCCTACAGGGGCGCCTGAACACCGGGGAGCTGTTTTTT. Protein sequence: CASSLQGRLNTGELFF.

The gene calls are TRBV18 and TRBJ1-2; D not certain. This CDR3 is 14 amino acids long. Germline CDR1 and CDR2: KGHSH and LQKENI. Trimming took 3 bases from V and 12 from J, leaving 20 bases between them. CDR3 in DNA: TGTGCCAGCTCACCCGGGAGGACCTCCAATGCGCACACCTTC. Its protein is CASSPGRTSNAHTF.

The V gene is TRBV7-2, the J gene TRBJ1-1, with 10 bases aligning to TRBD1. Germline lookup yields CDR1 SGHTA and CDR2 FQGNSA. The ends lost 5 bases at V and 3 bases at J; junction bases unmatched: 6. This CDR3 is built from 15 residues. The DNA of the CDR3 is TGTGCCAGCAGCGAGACAGGGGGCTGGGACACTGAAGCTTTCTTT. It is translated as CASSETGGWDTEAFF.

This rearrangement joins TRBV5-1 to TRBJ1-5; 9 nucleotides line up with TRBD1. V gave up 4 bases and J gave up 1 base; unmatched junction bases: 9. Germline lookup yields CDR1 SGHRS and CDR2 YFSETQ. The CDR3 is 17 amino acids. The CDR3 region is CASSLPGTGRSNQPQHF. The DNA of the CDR3 is TGCGCCAGCAGCCTCCCCGGGACAGGGAGGAGCAATCAGCCCCAGCATTTT.

The chain has TRBV3-1 (or the pseudogene TRBV3-2) and TRBJ2-7, with D possibly TRBD1 on 6 matching bases. V was shortened by 5 bases and J by 5 bases, with 13 bases between the two germline ends. The germline V gene has CDR1 LGHDT and CDR2 YNNKEL (reference sequence). The CDR3 length is 13 residues. CDR3 nucleotide sequence: TGTGCCAGCAGCGTGGACAGTAGCCACGAGCAGTACTTC. Its protein is CASSVDSSHEQYF.

This rearrangement joins TRBV5-1 to TRBJ2-7; TRBD1 matches at 7 bases. The germline CDR1 and CDR2 sequences are SGHRS and YFSETQ. Trimming at V came to 7 bases and at J to 4 bases, leaving 14 bases not matched to a gene. The CDR3 runs to 15 residues. The CDR3 sequence is CASGATTTGKYEQYF. The CDR3 DNA is TGCGCCAGCGGAGCTACTACGACAGGGAAGTACGAGCAGTACTTC.

This sequence joins TRBV10-3 and TRBJ2-7; 9 nucleotides line up with TRBD1. CDR1 and CDR2 (germline): ENHRY, SYGVKD. J gave up 4 bases and V 6 bases, and 1 base lay outside the gene matches. The length of the CDR3 is 12 residues. CDR3 sequence: CAISGQGYEQYF. For the CDR3, the DNA is TGTGCCATCAGCGGACAGGGGTACGAGCAGTACTTC.

The rearrangement links TRBV11-1 to TRBJ1-5; no clear D. V lost 3 bases and J 5 bases, leaving 11 bases between the germline ends. The CDR3 loop spans 14 amino acids. Per germline, CDR1 SGHAT and CDR2 FQDESV (reference sequence). CDR3 region: CASSFSGPDQPQHF. Written as DNA, the CDR3 is TGTGCCAGCAGCTTTTCAGGCCCTGATCAGCCCCAGCATTTT.

The V call is TRBV3-1 (or the pseudogene TRBV3-2), the J call TRBJ1-3; a weak D match, TRBD1 (5 bases). From germline, CDR1 is LGHDT and CDR2 YNNKEL (reference sequence). V was shortened by 0 bases and J by 4 bases, with 10 bases between the two germline ends. CDR3 length: 15 amino acids. CDR3 amino acids: CASSQDRHRGNTIYF. CDR3 sequence (DNA): TGTGCCAGCAGCCAAGATCGGCACAGGGGAAACACCATATATTTT.

CDR3 sequence reads: CATSDPGSPRETQYF. The CDR3 DNA is TGTGCCACCAGTGATCCCGGGAGCCCGAGGGAGACCCAGTACTTC. J is TRBJ2-5 and V is TRBV24-1; D perhaps matches TRBD2 (6 bases). The length of the CDR3 is 15 residues. CDR1 is KGHDR and CDR2 is SFDVKD in the germline V gene. V lost 3 bases, J lost 5 bases, and 15 bases lay in between.

V is TRBV7-9 and J is TRBJ2-5; possibly TRBD1 for D (5 bases). Germline CDR1 is SEHNR and CDR2 is FQNEAQ (reference sequence). The CDR3 is 13 amino acids. Trimming shortened V by 4 bases and J by 5 bases, and 11 bases separated the two germline ends. In DNA form, the CDR3 reads TGTGCCAGCAGCTCCCAGGGCTGGGAGACCCAGTACTTC. Its translation is CASSSQGWETQYF.

The chain links TRBV6-5 to TRBJ2-1; 10 bases fit TRBD2. Trimming removed 0 bases from V and 7 bases from J; junction bases left unmatched: 3. This CDR3 contains 15 residues. Germline CDR1 MNHEY, CDR2 SVGAGI. The DNA of the CDR3 is TGTGCCAGCAGTTACTCCGGTAGCGGGGGGAATGAGCAGTTCTTC. Amino acids: CASSYSGSGGNEQFF.

The chain uses TRBV2 and TRBJ1-2; 8 nucleotides match TRBD1. Trimming at V came to 2 bases and at J to 2 bases, leaving 4 bases not matched to a gene. The CDR3 loop spans 15 amino acids. The germline CDR1 and CDR2 sequences are SNHLY and FYNNEI. The CDR3 coding sequence is TGTGCCAGCAGTGAATTGGGACAGGAAAACTATGGCTACACCTTC. Protein product: CASSELGQENYGYTF.

This chain joins TRBV7-2 and TRBJ1-1, with a weak D call TRBD1 (6 bases). The CDR3 consists of 16 residues. Between the trimmed V and J ends, which lost 2 bases and 3 bases, there was a span of 16 bases. Germline CDR1 SGHTA, CDR2 FQGNSA. The chain's CDR3 is CASSLSVGRGHTEAFF. CDR3 nucleotides: TGTGCCAGCAGCTTATCTGTGGGCAGGGGCCACACTGAAGCTTTCTTT.

The chain couples TRBV4-3 to TRBJ1-2; D gene unclear. The germline V and J ends were trimmed by 4 bases and 4 bases, with 13 bases remaining between them. From germline, CDR1 is LGHNA and CDR2 YSLEER. The CDR3 is made up of 14 amino acids. DNA for the CDR3: TGCGCCAGCAGCCCCGGTGGAGGGCGCTATGGCTACACCTTC. It translates to CASSPGGGRYGYTF.

The chain combines TRBV1 with TRBJ2-3; the DNA was not compared with TRBD2, the D call given in the table. TRBV1 is termed a pseudogene. The CDR3 is 15 residues long. The CDR3 sequence: CTSSQGGTREDTQYF. The CDR3 nucleotides read TGCACCAGCAGCCAAGGAGGGACTAGGGAGGATACGCAGTATTTT.

The V gene is TRBV4-2, the J gene TRBJ2-5; 8 nucleotides line up with TRBD2. With 4 bases clipped from V and 1 base from J, the junction kept 11 bases outside the gene matches. There are 17 residues in the CDR3. Germline-derived CDR1 and CDR2 are LGHNA and YNFKEQ. The CDR3 loop is CASSPRGLAGFQETQYF. For the CDR3, the DNA is TGTGCCAGCAGCCCCCGGGGGTTAGCGGGGTTCCAAGAGACCCAGTACTTC.

The chain has TRBV6-5 and TRBJ1-5; 7 nucleotides align to TRBD1. The germline CDR1 and CDR2 sequences are MNHEY and SVGAGI. The CDR3 sequence is 13 residues long. V gave up 9 bases and J gave up 5 bases; unmatched junction bases: 7. This CDR3 reads CASIQGNDQPQHF. For the CDR3, the DNA is TGTGCCAGTATACAGGGGAACGATCAGCCCCAGCATTTT.

CDR3 coding DNA: TGCGCCAGCAGCTTGGCCGGTGGGAGACTCTACGAGCAGTACTTC. Protein product: CASSLAGGRLYEQYF. V and J are TRBV5-1 and TRBJ2-7; TRBD2 might be the D (5 bases). V gave up 0 bases and J gave up 3 bases, with 13 bases separating them. CDR1 is SGHRS and CDR2 is YFSETQ in the germline V gene. The CDR3 sequence is 15 residues long.

This CDR3 reads CAWSDTGPGNTIYF. In DNA form, the CDR3 reads TGTGCCTGGAGTGACACAGGGCCTGGAAACACCATATATTTT. The chain uses TRBV30 and TRBJ1-3; tentatively, D is TRBD1 (6 bases). The CDR3 runs to 14 residues. V lost 1 base, J lost 2 bases, and 9 bases lay in between. Germline CDR1 GTSNPN, CDR2 SVGIG (reference sequence).

The rearrangement links TRBV19 to TRBJ2-1, with D possibly TRBD1 on 6 matching bases. Trimming removed 7 bases from V and 0 bases from J, with 22 bases in between. This CDR3 has 18 residues. The germline V gene has CDR1 LNHDA and CDR2 SQIVND (reference sequence). The CDR3, as DNA: TGTGCCAGTAAACTACAGGGTAGTAGGAGGCTCTCCTACAATGAGCAGTTCTTC. It specifies CASKLQGSRRLSYNEQFF.

V and J are TRBV27 and TRBJ1-1; a possible D gene is TRBD1 (5 bases). Trimming cost V 10 bases and J 1 base, with 16 bases left between them. The CDR3 totals 14 residues. The germline CDR1 and CDR2 sequences are MNHEY and SMNVEV (reference sequence). This CDR3 reads CATQARAKNTEAFF. In nucleotides, the CDR3 is TGTGCCACGCAAGCCAGGGCGAAGAACACTGAAGCTTTCTTT.